Listed below are T cell receptor beta chains from one sample, sequenced in a study of molecular identifiers for immune sequencing clone quantification. One entry per CDR3 protein results from TCRdb running MiXCR on the PCR reads. The repertoire has 63,000 or so distinct CDR3 sequences, 17% of them found once; the top ten carry 1.5%. Material: naive CD8+ T cells from blood, with Jurkat cell RNA spiked in. The receptor source for this set is a human donor in good health. Some libraries in this study had Jurkat cell RNA spiked in. Both conserved end residues are part of each CDR3. Each record gives: clone size, V gene, D gene, J gene, CDR3 DNA, CDR3 protein. A D gene is named only where the DNA matches it firmly. Expanded clones are given a class, and other clones once, few, many or no size at all.

>many|TRBV5-5|TRBD2|TRBJ2-7
TGTGCCAGCAGCTCTGTCCCGGGACTAGCGGATCTCTACGAGCAGTACTTC
CASSSVPGLADLYEQYF
>medium-sized|TRBV6-1|.|TRBJ2-3
TGTGCCAGCAGCGACCCGGGGGGCACAGATACGCAGTATTTT
CASSDPGGTDTQYF
>many|TRBV7-9|TRBD1|TRBJ2-7
TGTGCCAGCAGCGAACCGACAGGGGCAGCCTACGAGCAGTACTTC
CASSEPTGAAYEQYF
>.|TRBV11-2|.|TRBJ1-3
TGTGCCAGCAGCTTAATTCCGGCCACGGACACCATATATTTT
CASSLIPATDTIYF
>many|TRBV7-9|TRBD1|TRBJ2-7
TGTGCCAGCAGCTTAGGAGGGACAGGGGACTACGAGCAGTACTTC
CASSLGGTGDYEQYF
>many|TRBV7-8|TRBD1|TRBJ2-5
TGTGCCAGCATCCCCGGGACAGGGTCAGGGCAGACCCAGTACTTC
CASIPGTGSGQTQYF
>many|TRBV27|.|TRBJ1-1
TGTGCCAGCAGTCCGGGATCGTATGGGGAATTCTTT
CASSPGSYGEFF
>.|TRBV2|.|TRBJ1-4
TGTGCCAGCACGGGAGGGACTAATGAAAAACTGTTTTTT
CASTGGTNEKLFF
>many|TRBV11-3|.|TRBJ2-1
TGTGCCAGCAGCTACGGGCCCACCTACAATGAGCAGTTCTTC
CASSYGPTYNEQFF
>.|TRBV7-9|.|TRBJ1-1
TGTGCCAGCAGCTCGGGACTCCAGAACACTGAAGCTTTCTTT
CASSSGLQNTEAFF
>.|TRBV2|.|TRBJ2-1
TGTGCCAGCAGTGAGGCGGGCAGGGACTACAATGAGCAGTTCTTC
CASSEAGRDYNEQFF
>many|TRBV7-2|TRBD1|TRBJ1-5
TGTGCCAGCAGCCAGGGGGCCCCGGGTAAGGCCCAGCATTTT
CASSQGAPGKAQHF
>few|TRBV19|TRBD1|TRBJ1-1
TGTGCCAGTAGTCCGACAGGGGGCTACACTGAAGCTTTCTTT
CASSPTGGYTEAFF
>many|TRBV11-2|TRBD2|TRBJ2-2
TGTGCCAGCAGCAATGGACTAGCGGGTGTACGAACGGAGCTGTTTTTT
CASSNGLAGVRTELFF
>many|TRBV19|.|TRBJ2-1
TGTGCCAGTAGTAAGGAAGTATTGGGAGTTCATGATGAGCAGTTCTTC
CASSKEVLGVHDEQFF
>many|TRBV18|.|TRBJ1-4
TGTGCCAGCTCACCACCGACTTTAACTAATGAAAAACTGTTTTTT
CASSPPTLTNEKLFF
>many|TRBV15|.|TRBJ2-2
TGTGCCACCAGCAGAGATGGGATGGCAGCAGACACCGGGGAGCTGTTTTTT
CATSRDGMAADTGELFF
>.|TRBV6-2/TRBV6-3|.|TRBJ2-3
TGTGCCAGCAGTTATCTTGCGGATACGCAGTATTTT
CASSYLADTQYF
>.|TRBV9|.|TRBJ2-1
TGTGCCAGCAGCGTAGTTGGAGGGAGGAATGAGCAGTTCTTC
CASSVVGGRNEQFF
>few|TRBV12-3/TRBV12-4|.|TRBJ2-1
TGTGCCAGCAGTTTTTGGAAAGAAAACAATGAGCAGTTCTTC
CASSFWKENNEQFF
>.|TRBV14|.|TRBJ1-1
TGTGCCAGCAGCCAATACGACGGTGACACTGAAGCTCTCTTT
CASSQYDGDTEALF
>many|TRBV28|TRBD2|TRBJ2-3
TGTGCCAGCAGCACGGGACTAGCGGGTTGGACAGATACGCAGTATTTT
CASSTGLAGWTDTQYF